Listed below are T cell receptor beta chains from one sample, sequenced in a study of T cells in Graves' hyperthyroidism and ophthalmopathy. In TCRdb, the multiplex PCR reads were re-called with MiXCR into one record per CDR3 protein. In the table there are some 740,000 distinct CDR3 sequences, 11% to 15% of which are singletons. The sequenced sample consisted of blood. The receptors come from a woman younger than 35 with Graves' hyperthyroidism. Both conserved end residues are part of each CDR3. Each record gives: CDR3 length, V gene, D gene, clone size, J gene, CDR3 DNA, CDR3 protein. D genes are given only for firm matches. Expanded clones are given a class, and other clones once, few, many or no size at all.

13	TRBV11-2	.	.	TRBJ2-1	TGTGCCAGCAGCTTAGGCGGTCGTAGCGTGGAGTTCTTC	CASSLGGRSVEFF
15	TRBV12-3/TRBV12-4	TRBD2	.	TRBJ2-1	TGTGCCAGCAGACGTACTAGCGGACCCTACAATGAGCAGTTCTTC	CASRRTSGPYNEQFF
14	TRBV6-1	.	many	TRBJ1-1	TGTGCCAGCAGTGAAACCTGGGGGAGAATTGAAGCTTTCTTT	CASSETWGRIEAFF
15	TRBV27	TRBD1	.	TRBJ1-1	TGTGCCAGCAGTAAGGGACAGACCTCAGACACTGAAGCTTTCTTT	CASSKGQTSDTEAFF
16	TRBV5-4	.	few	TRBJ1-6	TGTGCCAGCTCACCTGGCGCGAACGCCTATAATTCACCCCTCCACTTT	CASSPGANAYNSPLHF
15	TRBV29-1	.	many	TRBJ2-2	TGCAGCGTTGGAGTAAAGGGGACGAACACCGGGGAGCTGTTTTTT	CSVGVKGTNTGELFF
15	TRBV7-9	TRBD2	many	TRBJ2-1	TGTGCCAGCAGGCCCGGGACTAGCGCTTACAATGAGCAGTTCTTC	CASRPGTSAYNEQFF
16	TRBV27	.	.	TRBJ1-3	.	CASSSSPRASGNTIYF
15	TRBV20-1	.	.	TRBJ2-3	TGCAGTGCTAGAGATTATCGGTCTAGCACAGATACGCAGTATTTT	CSARDYRSSTDTQYF
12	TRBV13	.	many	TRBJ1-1	TGTGCCAGCAGCTTAGAGGTCACTGAAGCTTTCTTT	CASSLEVTEAFF
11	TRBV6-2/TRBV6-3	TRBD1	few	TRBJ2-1	TGTGCCTCCCAGGGGGCCAATGAGCAGTTCTTC	CASQGANEQFF
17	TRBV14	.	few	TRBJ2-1	TGTGCCAGCAGCCTCCCAAAAGATGGCATTGCCTACAATGAGCAGTTCTTC	CASSLPKDGIAYNEQFF
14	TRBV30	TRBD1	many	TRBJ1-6	TGTGCCTGGAGGACCGGGACAGGGCTATCACCCCTCCACTTT	CAWRTGTGLSPLHF
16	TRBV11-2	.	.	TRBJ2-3	TGTGCCAGCAGCTCCCACCCAGCGGCTAGCACAGATACGCAGTATTTT	CASSSHPAASTDTQYF
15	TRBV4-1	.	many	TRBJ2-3	TGCGCCAGCAGCATACCATCTTACCGCACAGATACGCAGTATTTT	CASSIPSYRTDTQYF
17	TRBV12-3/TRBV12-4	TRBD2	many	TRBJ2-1	TGTGCCATCACCCCACTAGCGGGAGGTAGGACCTACAATGAGCAGTTCTTC	CAITPLAGGRTYNEQFF
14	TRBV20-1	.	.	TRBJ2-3	TGCAGTGCTTCCCCCGGGGGGCGGGCAGATACGCAGTATTTT	CSASPGGRADTQYF
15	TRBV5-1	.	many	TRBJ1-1	TGCGCCAGCAGCTTGGTACAGGTCGAGAACACTGAAGCTTTCTTT	CASSLVQVENTEAFF
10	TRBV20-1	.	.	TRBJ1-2	TGCAGTGCCCCCGCGGATGGCTACACCTTC	CSAPADGYTF
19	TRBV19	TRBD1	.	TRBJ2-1	TGTGCCAGTAGTATTGGACAGGGGGACCCCCTAAGCTCCTACAATGAGCAGTTCTTC	CASSIGQGDPLSSYNEQFF
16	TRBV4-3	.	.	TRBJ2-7	TGCGCCAGCAGCCAAGCCGCCCCGACTAGTCCCTACGAGCAGTACTTC	CASSQAAPTSPYEQYF
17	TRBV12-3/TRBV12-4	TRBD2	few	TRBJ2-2	TGTGCCAGCAAGTGGACTAGCGGGAGTAGGCTTACCGGGGAGCTGTTTTTT	CASKWTSGSRLTGELFF
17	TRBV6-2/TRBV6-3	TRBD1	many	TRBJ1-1	TGTGCCAGCAGTTACTCGACGGGGACAGGGGCTGACACTGAAGCTTTCTTT	CASSYSTGTGADTEAFF
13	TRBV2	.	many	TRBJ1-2	TGTGCCACCCCCGAATTGACAGTATATGGCTACACCTTC	CATPELTVYGYTF
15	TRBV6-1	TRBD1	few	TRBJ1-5	TGTGCCAGCAGTCCCGACAGGGGTTACAATCAGCCCCAGCATTTT	CASSPDRGYNQPQHF
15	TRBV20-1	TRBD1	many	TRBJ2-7	TGCAGTGCCCAGGGGAGACAGGGGGGAGCCTACGAGCAGTACTTC	CSAQGRQGGAYEQYF
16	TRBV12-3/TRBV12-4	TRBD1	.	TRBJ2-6	TGTGCCAGCAGTCCGGGACAGAGCTCTGGGGCCAACGTCCTGACTTTC	CASSPGQSSGANVLTF
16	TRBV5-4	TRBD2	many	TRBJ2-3	TGTGCCAGCAGCTTGCGATGGTCGGGAGGTACAGATACGCAGTATTTT	CASSLRWSGGTDTQYF
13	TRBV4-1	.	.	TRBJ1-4	TGCGCCAGCAGAGGAGATTGGGTCGAAAAACTGTTTTTT	CASRGDWVEKLFF
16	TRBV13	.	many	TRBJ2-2	TGTGCCAGCAGCTTAGCCCCAGGGGCGAACACCGGGGAGCTGTTTTTT	CASSLAPGANTGELFF
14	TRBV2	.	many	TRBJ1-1	TGTGCCAGCAGTCGGTCCCCCAAAGACACTGAAGCTTTCTTT	CASSRSPKDTEAFF
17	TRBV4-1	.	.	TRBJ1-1	TGCGCCAGCAGCCAAGATGGGCCGGGGGGTAGGAACACTGAAGCTTTCTTT	CASSQDGPGGRNTEAFF
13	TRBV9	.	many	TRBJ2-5	TGTGCCAGCAGCGTAGGATTTCAAGAGACCCAGTACTTC	CASSVGFQETQYF
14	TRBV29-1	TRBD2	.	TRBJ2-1	TGCAGCGTTGCGGGACTAGCGGCAAAAAATGAGCAGTTCTTC	CSVAGLAAKNEQFF
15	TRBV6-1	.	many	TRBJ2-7	TGTGCCAGCAGTGAAGCGGGTTTTCGCTCCTACGAGCAGTACTTC	CASSEAGFRSYEQYF
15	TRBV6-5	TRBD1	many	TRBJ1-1	TGTGCCAGCAGTTACGGGCGGGGACAGATCTCTGAAGCTTTCTTT	CASSYGRGQISEAFF
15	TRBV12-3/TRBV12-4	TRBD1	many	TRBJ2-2	TGTGCCAGCAGTCGAGGACAGGGTGCCACCGGGGAGCTGTTTTTT	CASSRGQGATGELFF
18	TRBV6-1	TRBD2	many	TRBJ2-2	TGTGCCAGCAGTGAAGCGAGACTAGCGGGATTGGTGACCGGGGAGCTGTTTTTT	CASSEARLAGLVTGELFF
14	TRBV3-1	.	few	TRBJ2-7	TGTGCCAGCAGCCATAGTTCGAGCTCCTACGAGCAGTACTTC	CASSHSSSSYEQYF
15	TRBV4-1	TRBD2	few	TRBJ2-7	TGCGCCAGCAGCCAAGGGTCTAGCGGATCCTACGAGCAGTACTTC	CASSQGSSGSYEQYF
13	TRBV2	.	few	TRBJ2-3	TGTGCCAGCGGACTAAGTCGTACAGATACGCAGTATTTT	CASGLSRTDTQYF
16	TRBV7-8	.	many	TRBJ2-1	TGTGCCAGCAGCTCAATCTTAGCAGCCATGAACAATGAGCAGTTCTTC	CASSSILAAMNNEQFF
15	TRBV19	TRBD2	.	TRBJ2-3	TGTGCCAGCGGGACTAGCGGGATAAGCACAGATACGCAGTATTTT	CASGTSGISTDTQYF
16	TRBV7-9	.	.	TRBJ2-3	TGTGCCAGCAGCCCGAACCCCGGGAGTAACACAGATACGCAGTATTTT	CASSPNPGSNTDTQYF
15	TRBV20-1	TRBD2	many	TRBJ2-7	TGCAGTGCTAGAGCAGCGACTAGCGGATTCTACGAGCAGTACTTC	CSARAATSGFYEQYF
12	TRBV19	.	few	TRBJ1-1	TGTGCCAGTAGTCCTTTTGGGGCTGAAGCTTTCTTT	CASSPFGAEAFF
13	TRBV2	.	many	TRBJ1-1	TGTGCCAGCAGTCGACGACAGGACACTGAAGCTTTCTTT	CASSRRQDTEAFF
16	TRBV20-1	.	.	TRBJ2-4	TGCAGTGCTAGAGATCCCCGGGGCCAAGCCAAAAACATTCAGTACTTC	CSARDPRGQAKNIQYF
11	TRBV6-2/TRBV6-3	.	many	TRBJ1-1	TGTGCCAGCACCGACGGCGGTGAAGCTTTCTTT	CASTDGGEAFF
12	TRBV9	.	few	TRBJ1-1	TGTGCCAGCAGCGTCCGGGACAACGAAGCTTTCTTT	CASSVRDNEAFF
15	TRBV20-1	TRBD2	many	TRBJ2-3	TGCAGTGCTAGAGCTTTCGGGGGGAACACAGATACGCAGTATTTT	CSARAFGGNTDTQYF
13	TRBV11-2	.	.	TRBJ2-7	TGTGCCAGCAGCTTAGGATCCCAGGCCGAGCAGTACTTC	CASSLGSQAEQYF
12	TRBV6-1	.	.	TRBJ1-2	TGTGCCAGCGGAATATTACAGGATGGCTACACCTTC	CASGILQDGYTF
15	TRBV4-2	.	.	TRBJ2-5	TGTGCCAGCAGCCAAGATCGAGCGGATCAAGAGACCCAGTACTTC	CASSQDRADQETQYF
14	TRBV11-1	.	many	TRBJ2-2	TGTGCCAGCAGCTCCGGACAGAACACCGGGGAGCTGTTTTTT	CASSSGQNTGELFF
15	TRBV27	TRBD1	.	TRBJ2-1	TGTGCCAGCAGTTTCGGACAGGGAAGCCACAATGAGCAGTTCTTC	CASSFGQGSHNEQFF
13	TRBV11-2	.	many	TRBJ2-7	TGTGCCAGCAGCTTCGGTGTGTCCTACGAGCAGTACTTC	CASSFGVSYEQYF
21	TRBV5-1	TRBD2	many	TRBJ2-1	TGCGCCAGCAGCCGAGGACATGGGACTAGCGGGAGGTCGAGCTCCTACAATGAGCAGTTCTTC	CASSRGHGTSGRSSSYNEQFF
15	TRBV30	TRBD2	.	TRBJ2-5	TGTGCCTACCAGGGGGGTAGCGGGAGTAAAAAGACCCAGTACTTC	CAYQGGSGSKKTQYF